This T cell receptor beta chain is drawn from a study of CD8+ T cells in alopecia areata. The wider study: Tofacitinib exposure lasted 6 to 18 months, followed by 6 months off drug.

This clone has only a few counts. The treatment: oral pan-JAK inhibitor, 5-10 mg twice daily. Extracted RNA was reverse transcribed into cDNA, the sequencing template. TCRdb keeps only in-frame clones here, not all; method: immunoSEQ multiplex PCR. Counted here are some 150,000 clones, about 86% occurring once; the ten biggest clones make up 13%. Trimming took off 5 bases at V and 0 bases at J, with 5 bases between the two ends. CDR3 size: 13 residues. In germline, CDR1 is LGHNT, CDR2 FRNRAP. This sequence originates from a human donor with alopecia areata. This sample comprised CD8+ T cells sorted from blood, obtained at week 4, from a patient treated with tofacitinib. This chain links TRBV12-5 with TRBJ1-3, with D uncertain. As DNA, the CDR3 is TGTGCTAGTGGTCTTAGCTCTGGAAACACCATATATTTT. Protein: CASGLSSGNTIYF.